This TCR beta chain derives from a study of Ad26.COV2.S vaccination and SARS-CoV-2 variants. Study as a whole: Within the COV1001 Ad26.COV2.S trial arm, the donor was enrolled.

Germline CDR1 and CDR2: SEHNR and FQNEAQ (reference sequence). This CDR3 spans 16 amino acids. The germline V and J ends were trimmed by 5 bases and 2 bases, with 16 bases remaining between them. Stated treatment: some 20 received Ad26.COV2.S at low or high dose, single or two shots; about 5 received placebo; per-sample allocation not given. The samples date from day 63 after the first vaccine or placebo injection. Method: immunoSEQ multiplex PCR; TCRdb's copy keeps in-frame clones and lacks some. The sample holds 380,000 or so clones, 80% to 90% seen once. In the case of this clone: The antigen is undetermined.

Findings of the study overall: People given the vaccine had a wider spike-specific TCR breadth than placebo recipients did. It was reported that spike-specific CD8+ and CD4+ T cell responses were substantially broad after vaccination.

The V and J genes are TRBV7-9 and TRBJ1-5; D gene uncertain. This receptor was taken from a person aged 18-60 years who received the Ad26.COV2.S COVID-19 vaccine or a placebo. Sequenced material: peripheral blood, taken in a trial of Ad26.COV2.S vaccine versus placebo. The CDR3 DNA reads as TGTGCCAGCAGCCCCGTGGGCAGGAGCGGCAATCAGCCCCAGCATTTT. The encoded protein is CASSPVGRSGNQPQHF.